This entry is about one TCR beta chain. This specimen belongs to a study of blood T cell repertoires in COVID-19. The assay was immunoSEQ multiplex PCR, and TCRdb's table has in-frame clones only and misses some. Among approximately 300,000 clones, 86% were seen once, and the ten largest hold roughly 1.6%. V lost 5 bases to trimming and J lost 5 bases; unmatched junction nucleotides: 5. There are 14 residues in the CDR3. Per the germline V gene, CDR1 is MNHEY and CDR2 is SMNVEV (reference sequence). The receptor's source is a woman aged 45-60 years with acute or convalescent COVID-19. The source material was peripheral blood. The chain employs TRBV27 and TRBJ2-1; 8 bases match TRBD2. CDR3 in amino acids: CASSAGGVHNEQFF. For the CDR3, the DNA is TGTGCCAGCAGTGCGGGAGGCGTACACAATGAGCAGTTCTTC.